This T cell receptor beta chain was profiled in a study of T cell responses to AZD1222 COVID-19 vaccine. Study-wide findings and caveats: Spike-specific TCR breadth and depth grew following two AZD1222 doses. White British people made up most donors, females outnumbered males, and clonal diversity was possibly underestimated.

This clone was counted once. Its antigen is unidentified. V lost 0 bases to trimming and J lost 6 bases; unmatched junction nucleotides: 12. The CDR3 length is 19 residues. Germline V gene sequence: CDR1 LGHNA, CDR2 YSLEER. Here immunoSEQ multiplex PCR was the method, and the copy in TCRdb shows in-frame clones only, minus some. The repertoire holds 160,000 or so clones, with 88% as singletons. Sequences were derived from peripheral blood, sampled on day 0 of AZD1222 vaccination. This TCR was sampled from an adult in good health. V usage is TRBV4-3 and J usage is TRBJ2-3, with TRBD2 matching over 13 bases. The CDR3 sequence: CASSQDSPLAGGGADTQYF. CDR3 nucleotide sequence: TGCGCCAGCAGCCAAGATTCTCCACTAGCGGGGGGGGGAGCGGATACGCAGTATTTT.